These 19 T cell receptor beta chains share one sample of origin, sequenced in a study of cytomegalovirus exposure and HLA in healthy donors. In the PCR, 60 Vbeta and 13 Jbeta primers were used. Libraries were prepared by immunoSEQ multiplex PCR; TCRdb keeps only in-frame clonotypes and omits some of them. The table has 150,000 to 200,000 clones, around 77% seen once. Sequenced: PBMCs. These receptors were collected from a woman in her 30s in good health and CMV-seropositive.

The chain recombines TRBV30 with TRBJ1-5, with D perhaps matching TRBD1 (5 bases). CDR1 and CDR2 from the germline V gene are GTSNPN and SVGIG (reference sequence). The germline V and J ends were trimmed by 2 bases and 6 bases, with 14 bases remaining between them. This CDR3 spans 14 amino acids. The CDR3 sequence: CAWSFPGFGQPQHF. Written as DNA, the CDR3 is TGTGCCTGGAGTTTTCCAGGGTTTGGTCAGCCCCAGCATTTT.

The rearrangement links TRBV6-5 to TRBJ2-1, with D unresolved. CDR3 size: 11 residues. Between the trimmed V and J ends, which lost 6 bases and 9 bases, there was a span of 9 bases. CDR1 and CDR2 from the germline V gene are MNHEY and SVGAGI. CDR3 in amino acids: CASSQGGEQFF. The CDR3 DNA reads TGTGCCAGCAGCCAAGGCGGTGAGCAGTTCTTC.

This chain links TRBV5-4 with TRBJ2-1; 9 nucleotides line up with TRBD1. Trimming removed 3 bases from V and 10 bases from J; junction bases left unmatched: 11. Germline V lookup: CDR1 SGHNT, CDR2 YYREEE (reference sequence). The CDR3 loop spans 15 amino acids. Written as DNA, the CDR3 is TGTGCCAGCAGCTACCCCGGGACAGGGAATGGGGAGCAGTTCTTC. Its protein product is CASSYPGTGNGEQFF.

The table lists this clone with a count of one. The V gene is TRBV5-6, the J gene TRBJ2-7, with 9 nucleotides matching TRBD2. Trimming cost V 4 bases and J 3 bases; bases outside gene matches: 11. Germline CDR1 is SGHDT and CDR2 is YYEEEE. There are 16 residues in the CDR3. The CDR3: CASSRGSGRPHYEQYF. The CDR3 DNA reads as TGTGCCAGCAGCCGCGGGAGCGGGAGGCCCCACTACGAGCAGTACTTC.

V usage is TRBV30 and J usage is TRBJ2-7, with 10 bases that match TRBD1. V shed 1 base, J shed 3 bases, and the junction held 3 bases outside the gene matches. The CDR3 has 14 residues. Germline loops: CDR1 GTSNPN, CDR2 SVGIG (reference sequence). CDR3 coding DNA: TGTGCCTGGAGTGCGGGGGACAGGGGCTACGAGCAGTACTTC. Amino acid sequence: CAWSAGDRGYEQYF.

The V gene is TRBV7-2, the J gene TRBJ2-3; D possibly corresponds to TRBD1 (6 bases). V gave up 2 bases and J gave up 3 bases, with 18 bases separating them. This CDR3 comprises 17 residues. In germline, CDR1 is SGHTA, CDR2 FQGNSA. In nucleotides, the CDR3 is TGTGCCAGCAGCTTAAACAGGGAAAAGAAGTTTACAGATACGCAGTATTTT. Translation: CASSLNREKKFTDTQYF.

J is TRBJ2-7 and V is TRBV6-5; 8 bases fit TRBD1. Per germline, CDR1 MNHEY and CDR2 SVGAGI. The CDR3 loop spans 13 amino acids. Trimming removed 6 bases from V and 5 bases from J; junction bases left unmatched: 6. In DNA form, the CDR3 reads TGTGCCAGCAGCGCCACAGGGGGGCACGAGCAGTACTTC. This translates into CASSATGGHEQYF.

The chain combines TRBV5-1 with TRBJ2-1; perhaps TRBD2 as D (7 bases). Germline CDR1 reads SGHRS; CDR2 reads YFSETQ. V lost 3 bases and J 6 bases, leaving 19 bases between the germline ends. The CDR3 runs 16 residues. This CDR3 reads CASSYSGGRWGNEQFF. CDR3 DNA sequence: TGCGCCAGCAGCTATTCGGGGGGCCGTTGGGGCAATGAGCAGTTCTTC.

The V gene is TRBV9, the J gene TRBJ2-3; 7 bases map to TRBD1. Germline V gene data show CDR1 as SGDLS and CDR2 as YYNGEE. This CDR3 is built from 13 residues. With 4 bases clipped from V and 7 bases from J, the junction kept 6 bases outside the gene matches. CDR3 bases: TGTGCCAGCAGCCCAACAGGGGTACATACGCAGTATTTT. Translated: CASSPTGVHTQYF.

This chain links TRBV5-1 with TRBJ2-1; 9 bases agree with TRBD2. CDR3 length: 16 amino acids. CDR1 is SGHRS and CDR2 is YFSETQ in the germline V gene. Trimming at V came to 4 bases and at J to 7 bases, leaving 12 bases not matched to a gene. The CDR3 loop is CASSPIPGLALNEQFF. The DNA of the CDR3 is TGCGCCAGCAGCCCCATCCCCGGACTAGCGCTTAATGAGCAGTTCTTC. The full variable domain, with the rest looked up from reference TRBV5-1 and TRBJ2-1, is KAGVTQTPRYLIKTRGQQVTLSCSPISGHRSVSWYQQTPGQGLQFLFEYFSETQRNKGNFPGRFSGRQFSNSRSEMNVSTLELGDSALYLCASSPIPGLALNEQFFGPGTRLTVL.

This clone has ten or more counts. The rearrangement uses TRBV7-8 and TRBJ2-7; D might be TRBD1 or TRBD2, each matching 6 bases. The germline V gene encodes CDR1 SGHVS and CDR2 FQNEAQ. Trimming left V 5 bases short and J 5 bases short, with 13 bases between. The CDR3 contains 13 residues. Here the CDR3 reads CASSVGGQDEQYF. The CDR3 nucleotides are TGTGCCAGCAGCGTAGGGGGGCAGGACGAGCAGTACTTC.

The gene calls are TRBV11-2 and TRBJ2-7, with 8 bases that match TRBD1. This CDR3 has 16 residues. The germline V gene has CDR1 SGHAT and CDR2 FQNNGV. V trimming: 1 base; J trimming: 6 bases; junction bases outside the gene matches: 11. For the CDR3, the DNA is TGTGCCAGCAGCTTAGCAATAGGGGACAGGCTGCGCGAGCAGTACTTC. It encodes CASSLAIGDRLREQYF.

The chain couples TRBV4-1 to TRBJ2-3, with 7 positions matching TRBD2. V dropped 1 base and J dropped 2; count of bases not matched to a gene: 6. CDR1 is MGHRA and CDR2 is YSYEKL in the germline V gene. CDR3 length equals 16 residues. Here the CDR3 DNA reads TGCGCCAGCAGCCAAGCGTGGCGGGGGAACACAGATACGCAGTATTTT. Translating it yields CASSQAWRGNTDTQYF.

The chain recombines TRBV28 with TRBJ2-7, with a possible D match to TRBD1 (6 bases). Per germline, CDR1 MDHEN and CDR2 SYDVKM. V gave up 6 bases and J gave up 3 bases, with 21 bases separating them. This CDR3 is built from 16 residues. Here the CDR3 DNA reads TGTGCCAGCAGAATGCAGGGGTTTGGTGCTGGCTACGAGCAGTACTTC. Its translation is CASRMQGFGAGYEQYF.

V gene TRBV12-5 combines with J gene TRBJ2-5; tentatively, D is TRBD2 (5 bases). The CDR3 is 15 residues long. The germline CDR1 and CDR2 sequences are LGHNT and FRNRAP. V was trimmed by 6 bases and J by 4 bases, leaving 18 bases between them. The CDR3 loop reads CASGLGPLRGETQYF. The CDR3 DNA reads as TGTGCTAGTGGCCTGGGCCCCTTACGGGGAGAGACCCAGTACTTC.

CDR3 nucleotide sequence: TGTGCCAGCAGTAAAAGGGGACTTTACGAGCAGTACTTC. Residues: CASSKRGLYEQYF. J is TRBJ2-7 and V is TRBV25-1; D is possibly TRBD2 (6 bases). The length of the CDR3 is 13 residues. Germline-derived CDR1 and CDR2 are MGHDK and SYGVNS. V lost 5 bases and J 4 bases, leaving 12 bases between the germline ends.

The CDR3 nucleotides are TGTGCTAGTGGCGTACAGGGTCCCAGCAATCAGCCCCAGCATTTT. It translates to CASGVQGPSNQPQHF. V and J are TRBV12-5 and TRBJ1-5; a possible D gene is TRBD1 (6 bases). The CDR3 runs to 15 residues. V lost 6 bases to trimming and J lost 1 base, with 13 bases between them. Germline V gene lookup returns CDR1 LGHNT and CDR2 FRNRAP.

This clone showed up just once. V gene TRBV18 combines with J gene TRBJ1-5; 8 nucleotides agree with TRBD1. V was clipped by 1 base and J by 6 bases; unmatched bases: 8. The germline V gene has CDR1 KGHSH and CDR2 LQKENI. CDR3 size: 16 residues. The CDR3 bases are TGTGCCAGCTCACCACAGGCAGGGGGCGAGGGTCAGCCCCAGCATTTT. Amino acid sequence: CASSPQAGGEGQPQHF. Filled out from reference TRBV18 and TRBJ1-5, the complete variable domain reads NAGVMQNPRHLVRRRGQEARLRCSPMKGHSHVYWYRQLPEEGLKFMVYLQKENIIDESGMPKERFSAEFPKEGPSILRIQQVVRGDSAAYFCASSPQAGGEGQPQHFGDGTRLSIL.

The genes are TRBV5-4 and TRBJ2-5; D is possibly TRBD2 (7 bases). CDR3 size: 14 residues. The V and J ends lost 2 bases and 3 bases respectively, with 11 bases between them. Germline V gene sequence: CDR1 SGHNT, CDR2 YYREEE (reference sequence). CDR3 residues: CASSFGGQEETQYF. The CDR3, as DNA: TGTGCCAGCAGCTTCGGGGGGCAGGAAGAGACCCAGTACTTC.